Following are 14 T cell receptor beta chains from one sample sequenced in a study of shared clonotypes between healthy human individuals. TCRdb's copy holds only in-frame clones and misses some; the assay was immunoSEQ multiplex PCR. The data show 490,000 or so clones, over 60% seen once. The source material was PBMCs. The receptors were sampled from a woman aged 40 to 49 in good health. Some clones in this sample may be carry-over from other donors' samples.

This clone was counted between two and nine times. The V and J genes are TRBV6-1 and TRBJ1-5, with D perhaps TRBD1 (6 bases). Trimming removed 4 bases from V and 4 bases from J, with 11 bases in between. Germline CDR1 is MNHNS and CDR2 is SASEGT. The CDR3 totals 14 residues. The chain's CDR3 is CASSGGRGNQPQHF. CDR3 nucleotides: TGTGCCAGCAGTGGGGGCAGGGGTAATCAGCCCCAGCATTTT.

Points on this clone: Other DNA sequences from this sample encode an identical CDR3 as well. The chain recombines TRBV19 with TRBJ1-5; a possible D gene is TRBD1 (5 bases). Germline V gene data show CDR1 as LNHDA and CDR2 as SQIVND (reference sequence). The germline V and J ends were trimmed by 3 bases and 2 bases, with 11 bases remaining between them. The CDR3 is 15 amino acids. CDR3 loop: CASSIRGDGNQPQHF. The CDR3 DNA follows: TGTGCCAGTAGTATTCGGGGCGATGGCAATCAGCCCCAGCATTTT.

The V and J genes are TRBV19 and TRBJ2-4; TRBD1 agrees at 8 bases. Germline V lookup: CDR1 LNHDA, CDR2 SQIVND (reference sequence). Germline trimming cut 7 bases from V and 3 bases from J; bases unmatched to any gene: 5. The CDR3 runs 14 residues. The CDR3 coding sequence is TGTGCCAGTACCCAGACAGGGGACAAAAACATTCAGTACTTC. This codes for CASTQTGDKNIQYF.

The V gene is TRBV5-1, the J gene TRBJ2-7, with 7 bases aligning to TRBD1. Germline values: CDR1 SGHRS, CDR2 YFSETQ. This CDR3 has 14 residues. The V segment lost 4 bases and the J segment 6 bases; nucleotides outside the gene matches: 10. In nucleotides, the CDR3 is TGCGCCAGCAGCCAAGACAGGGTGGGATTCGAGCAGTACTTC. This gives the protein CASSQDRVGFEQYF.

This clone was counted between two and nine times. The J gene is TRBJ2-6, the V gene TRBV4-3; the D is unclear. The length of the CDR3 is 16 residues. V lost 1 base and J lost 0, with 7 bases in between. Germline V gene lookup returns CDR1 LGHNA and CDR2 YSLEER. CDR3 in amino acids: CASSQVPSSGANVLTF. Written as DNA, the CDR3 is TGCGCCAGCAGCCAAGTCCCGAGCTCTGGGGCCAACGTCCTGACTTTC.

In this sample, this clone turned up a few times. The rearrangement links TRBV7-6 to TRBJ2-5; D is uncertain. The J call is doubtful: the DNA matches TRBJ2-7 better. Germline-derived CDR1 and CDR2 are SGHVS and FNYEAQ. There are 13 residues in the CDR3. CDR3 region: CASSLNDAYEQYF. The CDR3 nucleotides are TGTGCCAGCAGCTTGAATGACGCCTACGAGCAGTACTTC.

V is TRBV6-5 and J is TRBJ1-1; 7 bases are a match to TRBD1. V lost 5 bases, J lost 7 bases, and 1 base stayed unmatched. Germline CDR1 is MNHEY and CDR2 is SVGAGI. The CDR3 sequence is 11 residues long. The CDR3 protein is CASSRDSEAFF. CDR3 coding DNA: TGTGCCAGCAGTCGGGACAGTGAAGCTTTCTTT.

The chain combines TRBV6-6 with TRBJ1-1, with a possible D match to TRBD1 (5 bases). V lost 2 bases and J lost 1, with 8 bases in between. The CDR3 runs 14 residues. The germline V gene encodes CDR1 MNHNY and CDR2 SVGAGI (reference sequence). CDR3 amino acids: CASSYQGGNTEAFF. The DNA of the CDR3 is TGTGCCAGCAGTTACCAGGGTGGGAACACTGAAGCTTTCTTT.

The genes are TRBV5-6 and TRBJ2-7; 7 bases align to TRBD2. V dropped 1 base and J dropped 10; count of bases not matched to a gene: 8. CDR3 length: 13 residues. Germline lookup yields CDR1 SGHDT and CDR2 YYEEEE. The CDR3 loop is CASSLIGLVDQYF. CDR3 coding DNA: TGTGCCAGCAGCTTGATTGGACTAGTCGATCAGTACTTC.

The chain has TRBV7-9 and TRBJ2-2; D not resolved. The CDR3 runs to 13 residues. Trimming removed 4 bases from V and 4 bases from J, with 7 bases in between. Germline lookup yields CDR1 SEHNR and CDR2 FQNEAQ (reference sequence). The CDR3 nucleotides read TGTGCCAGCAGCTCTTCGAGCACCGGGGAGCTGTTTTTT. Protein: CASSSSSTGELFF. The whole variable domain, filled in from reference TRBV7-9 and TRBJ2-2, reads DTGVSQNPRHKITKRGQNVTFRCDPISEHNRLYWYRQTLGQGPEFLTYFQNEAQLEKSRLLSDRFSAERPKGSFSTLEIQRTEQGDSAMYLCASSSSSTGELFFGEGSRLTVL.

This rearrangement joins TRBV29-1 to TRBJ2-7, with D unclear. From germline, CDR1 is SQVTM and CDR2 ANQGSEA. The CDR3 spans 12 residues. V was shortened by 4 bases and J by 5 bases, with 12 bases between the two germline ends. The CDR3 DNA is TGCAGCGTTGTTAGGGTACCTCACGAGCAGTACTTC. Protein product: CSVVRVPHEQYF.

This clone was recorded once. This chain connects TRBV5-4 to TRBJ2-3; D not resolved. Looked up from germline, CDR1 is SGHNT and CDR2 is YYREEE (reference sequence). V lost 0 bases and J 6 bases, leaving 11 bases between the germline ends. The CDR3 is 14 amino acids. The CDR3 bases are TGTGCCAGCAGCTTGGCCCTTGGGTCTGATACGCAGTATTTT. This codes for CASSLALGSDTQYF.

This sequence joins TRBV7-2 and TRBJ2-3; no reliable D call. The CDR3 length is 16 residues. The V gene's germline CDR1 is SGHTA and CDR2 FQGNSA. The V end lost 3 bases, the J end lost 0 bases, and 13 bases lay between the germline ends. The CDR3 DNA is TGTGCCAGCAGCTTGGCAGGTTACGCTAGCACAGATACGCAGTATTTT. Amino acid sequence: CASSLAGYASTDTQYF.

The chain uses TRBV6-5 and TRBJ1-1, with no clear D. V dropped 0 bases and J dropped 7 bases, with 12 bases sitting between them. Germline CDR1 reads MNHEY; CDR2 reads SVGAGI. This CDR3 is 14 amino acids long. The CDR3 region is CASSYSSFLNEAFF. Written as DNA, the CDR3 is TGTGCCAGCAGTTACTCATCGTTCTTAAATGAAGCTTTCTTT.